This T cell receptor (beta chain) is drawn from a study of shared clonotypes between healthy human individuals (dated by TCRdb to 2018 to 2020). Concerning the study at large: The cohort comprised a couple of women and a few men aged 18 to 49 years. Per donor, three plates each were used for CD4 naive and CD4 memory, two for CD8 naive, and one for CD8 memory. Blood TCR repertoires of a handful of healthy adults were deeply sequenced to estimate repertoire size and the extent of clonotype sharing between individuals. Libraries were prepared and TCR repertoires were sequenced by different laboratories using diverse techniques, in order to increase sequencing depth and limit assay-specific biases. Between about 0.85 and 9.5 billion PBMCs per donor were obtained by leukapheresis. Overall study outcomes, separate from this receptor: Clonotypes shared by all four sorted-subset donors showed higher generation probabilities than non-shared clonotypes. Because the study included only a small number of donors, the genetic and exposure-history diversity represented was limited. Sampling was restricted to blood, and TCR repertoires in tissues likely differ from the TCR repertoires found in blood. Pairwise subsampling led to the expectation that sequencing depth would affect the degree of clonotype sharing among donors. Even with the large sequencing depth, rarefaction of the sorted-subset datasets indicated that sequencing was incomplete. Naive subsets generally had larger estimated clonotype richness than memory subsets did. Across four donors, roughly 5.4% of naive CD4, over 3% of naive CD8, 2% to 2.5% of memory CD4, and about 0.4% of memory CD8 clonotypes were shared.

About this clone: What antigen it recognizes has not been identified. No qualities accompany the bases; no much larger clone lies one base away.

The donors were healthy, HIV-negative adults with no recently reported acute infections or vaccinations. Every donor was a Caucasian adult residing in Nashville, Tennessee, USA. CD4+ T cells were enriched by magnetic negative selection, after which naive cells were positively selected on CD45RA and the negative fraction was taken as the memory subset. After blood collection by leukapheresis, PBMCs were isolated using Ficoll-Histopaque density gradient centrifugation and then cryopreserved in the vapor phase of liquid nitrogen. Purity and quantity of every magnetically sorted T cell population were checked by analytical flow cytometry. From each sorted fraction, genomic DNA was isolated and quantified by UV absorbance on a Nanodrop 2000c. CDR1 and CDR2 were assigned from the germline V gene (reference sequence) as LNHNV and YYDKDF. V is cut by 1 base and J by 7 bases, and the space between the germline ends is 14 bases. From the cysteine up to the phenylalanine, the CDR3 has a length of 14 residues. The retained sequence is limited to the CDR3, 42 bases, with the frame set at the first base.

Using the deep immunoSEQ assay, multiplex PCR amplified TCR CDR3 regions from genomic DNA. Extracted genomic DNA from each cell subset was spread evenly across all wells of several immunoSEQ 96-well plates, with each plate serving as a replicate. For sorted subsets, 150 to 200 ng genomic DNA, equal to 30,000 to 35,000 T cell genomes, was loaded into each replicate PCR. Purified libraries were quantified with a Qubit 3.0 fluorometer, sized on a Bioanalyzer 2100, and re-quantified with the KAPA Library Quantification kit. Every immunoSEQ 96-well plate was sequenced on a separate single-read 150-cycle Illumina NextSeq 550 flow cell. The paper's data handling went like this. Because the immunoSEQ output held only junctional sequences and lacked quality scores, the filtering could not match the filtering applied to full-length reads. To assign V/J genes and CDR3, sequences were annotated against IMGT germline references using PyIR, a Python wrapper for IgBLAST v1.9. Reads were filtered out if the reads had weak V/J assignments (E-value above 1e-6), no CDR3, stop codons, out-of-frame junctions, or ambiguous translated residues. A V3J clonotype was defined by an identical inferred V gene, J gene, and CDR3 amino acid sequence. Percentage overlap between repertoires was calculated by dividing the number of shared unique clonotypes by the size of the smaller repertoire. RTK rarefaction, the Chao1 estimator, and Recon v2.1 estimates of unobserved clonotypes were used to assess repertoire richness. For all TCRbeta clonotypes obtained by the gDNA method from several donors, generation probabilities were computed with OLGA. The table was pulled from immuneACCESS by TCRdb, which kept in-frame rearrangements only. Such tables lose some clones; where checked, under half of the loss comes from unresolved V genes, and the rest has no known cause. V, J and clone size were drawn from that table, and D and trimming were deduced from the DNA. The sample table holds 730,000 or so clones, of which roughly 78% were seen once. Of the sample, less than 2% falls within the top ten clones.

Material: memory CD4+ T cells sorted from blood. What the cell subset or site label conveys for this sample: CD45RA-negative fraction. Rearrangement joined TRBV15 to TRBJ2-7; the D gene identity is not certain. This sequence originates from a woman in her 30s in good health. DNA sequence: TGTGCCACCAGCAGAGGGCAGGCCCCCCGGGAGCAGTACTTC. Protein translation: CATSRGQAPREQYF.